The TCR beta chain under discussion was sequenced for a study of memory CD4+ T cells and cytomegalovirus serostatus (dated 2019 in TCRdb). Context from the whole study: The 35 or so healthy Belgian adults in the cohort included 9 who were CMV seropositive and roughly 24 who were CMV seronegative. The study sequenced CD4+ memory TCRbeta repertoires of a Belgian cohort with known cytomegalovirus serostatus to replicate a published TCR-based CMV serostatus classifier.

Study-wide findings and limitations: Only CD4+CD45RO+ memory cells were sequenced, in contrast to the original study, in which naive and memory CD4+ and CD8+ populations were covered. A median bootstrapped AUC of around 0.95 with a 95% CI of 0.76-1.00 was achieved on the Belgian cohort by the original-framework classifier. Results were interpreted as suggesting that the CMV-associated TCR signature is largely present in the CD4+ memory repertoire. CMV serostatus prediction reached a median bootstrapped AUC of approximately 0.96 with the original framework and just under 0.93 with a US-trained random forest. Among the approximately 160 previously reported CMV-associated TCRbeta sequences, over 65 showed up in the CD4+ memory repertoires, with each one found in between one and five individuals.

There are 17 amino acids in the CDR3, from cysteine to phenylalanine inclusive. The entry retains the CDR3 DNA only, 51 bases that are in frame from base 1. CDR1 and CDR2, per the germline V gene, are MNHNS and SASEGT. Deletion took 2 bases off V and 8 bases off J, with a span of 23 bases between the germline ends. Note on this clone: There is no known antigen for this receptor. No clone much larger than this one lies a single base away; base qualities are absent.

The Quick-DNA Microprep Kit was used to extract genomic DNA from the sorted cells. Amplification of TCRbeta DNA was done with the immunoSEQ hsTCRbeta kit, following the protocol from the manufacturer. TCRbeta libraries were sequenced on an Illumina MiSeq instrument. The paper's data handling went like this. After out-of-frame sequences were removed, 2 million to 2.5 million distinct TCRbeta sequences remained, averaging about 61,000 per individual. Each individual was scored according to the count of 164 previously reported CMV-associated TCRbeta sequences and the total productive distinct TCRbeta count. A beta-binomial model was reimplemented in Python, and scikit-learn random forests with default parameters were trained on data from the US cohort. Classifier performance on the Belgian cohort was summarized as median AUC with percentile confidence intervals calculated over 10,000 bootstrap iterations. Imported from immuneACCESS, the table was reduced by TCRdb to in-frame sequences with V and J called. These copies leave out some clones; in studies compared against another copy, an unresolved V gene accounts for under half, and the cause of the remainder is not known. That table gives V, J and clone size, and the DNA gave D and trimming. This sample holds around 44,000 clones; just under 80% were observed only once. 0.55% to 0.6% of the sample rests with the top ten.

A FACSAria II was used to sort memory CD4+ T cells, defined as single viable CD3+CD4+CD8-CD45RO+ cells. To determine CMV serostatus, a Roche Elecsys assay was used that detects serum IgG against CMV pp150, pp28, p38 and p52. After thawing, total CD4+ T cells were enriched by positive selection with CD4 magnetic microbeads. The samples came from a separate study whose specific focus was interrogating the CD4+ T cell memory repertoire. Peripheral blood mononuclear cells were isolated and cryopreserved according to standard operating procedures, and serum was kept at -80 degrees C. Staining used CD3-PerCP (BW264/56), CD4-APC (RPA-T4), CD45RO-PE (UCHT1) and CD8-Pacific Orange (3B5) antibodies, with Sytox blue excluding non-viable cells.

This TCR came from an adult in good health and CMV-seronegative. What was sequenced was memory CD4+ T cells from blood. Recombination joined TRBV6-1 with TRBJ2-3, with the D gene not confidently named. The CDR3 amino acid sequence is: CASSETSRNLGPSTQYF. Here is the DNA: TGTGCCAGCAGTGAAACGTCGAGGAATTTAGGGCCAAGTACGCAGTATTTT.